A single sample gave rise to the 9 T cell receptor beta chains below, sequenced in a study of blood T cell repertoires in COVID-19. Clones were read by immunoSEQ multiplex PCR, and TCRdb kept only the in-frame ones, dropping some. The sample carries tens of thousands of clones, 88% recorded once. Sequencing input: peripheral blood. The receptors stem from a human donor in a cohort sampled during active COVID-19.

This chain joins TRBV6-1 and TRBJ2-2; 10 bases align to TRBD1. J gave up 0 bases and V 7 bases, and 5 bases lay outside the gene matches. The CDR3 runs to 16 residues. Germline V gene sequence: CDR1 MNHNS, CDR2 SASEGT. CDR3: CASTDRGLANTGELFF. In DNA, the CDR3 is TGTGCCAGCACTGACAGGGGGCTCGCGAACACCGGGGAGCTGTTTTTT.

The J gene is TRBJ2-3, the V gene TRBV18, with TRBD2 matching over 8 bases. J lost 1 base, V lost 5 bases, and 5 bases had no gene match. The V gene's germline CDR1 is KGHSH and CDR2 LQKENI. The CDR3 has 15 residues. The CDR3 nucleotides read TGTGCCAGCTCATTACTAGCGGATCGCACAGATACGCAGTATTTT. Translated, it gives CASSLLADRTDTQYF.

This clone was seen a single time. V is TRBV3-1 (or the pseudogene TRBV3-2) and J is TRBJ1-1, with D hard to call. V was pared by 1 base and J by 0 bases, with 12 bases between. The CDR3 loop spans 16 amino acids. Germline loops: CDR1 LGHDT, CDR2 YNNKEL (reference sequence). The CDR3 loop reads CASSQASRQVNTEAFF. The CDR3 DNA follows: TGTGCCAGCAGCCAAGCGTCGCGTCAGGTGAACACTGAAGCTTTCTTT.

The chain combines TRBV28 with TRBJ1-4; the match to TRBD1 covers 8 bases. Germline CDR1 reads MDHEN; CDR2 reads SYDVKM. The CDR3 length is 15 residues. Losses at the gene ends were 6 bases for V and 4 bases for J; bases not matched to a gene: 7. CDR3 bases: TGTGCCAGCAGCCTGGACAGGGCAAGTAATGAAAAACTGTTTTTT. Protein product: CASSLDRASNEKLFF.

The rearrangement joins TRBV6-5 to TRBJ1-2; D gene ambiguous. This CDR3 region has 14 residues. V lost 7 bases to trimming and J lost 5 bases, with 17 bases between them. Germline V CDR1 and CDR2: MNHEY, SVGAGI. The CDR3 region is CASTSGRGSYGYTF. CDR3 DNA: TGTGCCAGCACGTCCGGACGAGGGTCGTATGGCTACACCTTC.

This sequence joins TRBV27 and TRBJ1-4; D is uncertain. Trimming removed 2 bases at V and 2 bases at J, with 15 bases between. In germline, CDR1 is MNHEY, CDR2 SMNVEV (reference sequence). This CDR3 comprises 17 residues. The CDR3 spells CASSLTGMAFTNEKLFF. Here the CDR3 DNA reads TGTGCCAGCAGTTTAACCGGGATGGCCTTTACTAATGAAAAACTGTTTTTT.

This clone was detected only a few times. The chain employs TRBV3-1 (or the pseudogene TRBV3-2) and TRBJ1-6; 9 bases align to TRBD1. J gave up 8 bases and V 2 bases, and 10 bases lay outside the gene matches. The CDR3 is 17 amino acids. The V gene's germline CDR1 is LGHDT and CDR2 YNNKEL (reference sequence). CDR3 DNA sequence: TGTGCCAGCAGCCAAAAGGGAGTCGGGACAGGGTATTCACCCCTCCACTTT. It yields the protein CASSQKGVGTGYSPLHF.

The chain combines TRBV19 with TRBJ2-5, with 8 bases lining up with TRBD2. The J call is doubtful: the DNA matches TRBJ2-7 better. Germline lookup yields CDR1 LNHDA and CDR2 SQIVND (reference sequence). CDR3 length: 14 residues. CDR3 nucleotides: TGTGCCAGTAGTATGACGGCGGGGGGCTACGAGCAGTACTTC. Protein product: CASSMTAGGYEQYF.

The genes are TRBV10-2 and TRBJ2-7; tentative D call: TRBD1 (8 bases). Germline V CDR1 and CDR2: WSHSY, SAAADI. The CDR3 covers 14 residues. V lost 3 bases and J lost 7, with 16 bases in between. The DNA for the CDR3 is TGCGCCAGCAGTGAATCACAGGGGGGGCGTGAGCAGTACTTC. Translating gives CASSESQGGREQYF.